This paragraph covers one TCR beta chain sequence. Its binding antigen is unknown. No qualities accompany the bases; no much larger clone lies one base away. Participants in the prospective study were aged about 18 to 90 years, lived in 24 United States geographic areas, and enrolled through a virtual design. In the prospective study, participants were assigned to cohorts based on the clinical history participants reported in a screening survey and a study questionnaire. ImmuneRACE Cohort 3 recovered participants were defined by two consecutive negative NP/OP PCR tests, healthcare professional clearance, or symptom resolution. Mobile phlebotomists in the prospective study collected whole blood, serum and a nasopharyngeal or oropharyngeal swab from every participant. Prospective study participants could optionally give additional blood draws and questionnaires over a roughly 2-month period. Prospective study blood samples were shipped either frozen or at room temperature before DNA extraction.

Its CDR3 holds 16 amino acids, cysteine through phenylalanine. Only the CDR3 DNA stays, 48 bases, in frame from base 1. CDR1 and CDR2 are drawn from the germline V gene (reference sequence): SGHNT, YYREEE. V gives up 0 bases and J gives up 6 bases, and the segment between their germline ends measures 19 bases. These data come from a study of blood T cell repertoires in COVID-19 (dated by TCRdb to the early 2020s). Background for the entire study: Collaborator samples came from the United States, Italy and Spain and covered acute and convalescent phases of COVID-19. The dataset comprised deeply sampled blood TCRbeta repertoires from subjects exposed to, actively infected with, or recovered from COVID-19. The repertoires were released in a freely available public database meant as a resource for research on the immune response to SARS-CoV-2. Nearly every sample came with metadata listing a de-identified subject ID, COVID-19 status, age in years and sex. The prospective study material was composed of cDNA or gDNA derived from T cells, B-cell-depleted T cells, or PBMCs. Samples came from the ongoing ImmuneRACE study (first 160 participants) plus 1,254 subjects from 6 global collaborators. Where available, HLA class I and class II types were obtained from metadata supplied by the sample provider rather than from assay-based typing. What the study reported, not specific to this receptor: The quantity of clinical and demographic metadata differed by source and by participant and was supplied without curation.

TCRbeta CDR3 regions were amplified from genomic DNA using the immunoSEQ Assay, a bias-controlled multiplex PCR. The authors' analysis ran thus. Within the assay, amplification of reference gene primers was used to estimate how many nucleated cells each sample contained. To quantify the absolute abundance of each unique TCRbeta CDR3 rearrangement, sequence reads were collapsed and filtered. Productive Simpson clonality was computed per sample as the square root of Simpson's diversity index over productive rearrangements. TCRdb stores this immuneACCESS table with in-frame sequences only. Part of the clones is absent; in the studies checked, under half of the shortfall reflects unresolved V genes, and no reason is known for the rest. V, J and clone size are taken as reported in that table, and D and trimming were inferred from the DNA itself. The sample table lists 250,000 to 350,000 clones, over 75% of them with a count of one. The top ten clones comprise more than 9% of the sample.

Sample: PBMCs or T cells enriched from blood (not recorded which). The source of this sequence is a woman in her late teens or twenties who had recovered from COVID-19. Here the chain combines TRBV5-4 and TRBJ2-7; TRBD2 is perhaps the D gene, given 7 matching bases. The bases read TGTGCCAGCAGCTTGGTCTTCGGGCGGGGGCCGTTCGAGCAGTACTTC. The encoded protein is CASSLVFGRGPFEQYF.